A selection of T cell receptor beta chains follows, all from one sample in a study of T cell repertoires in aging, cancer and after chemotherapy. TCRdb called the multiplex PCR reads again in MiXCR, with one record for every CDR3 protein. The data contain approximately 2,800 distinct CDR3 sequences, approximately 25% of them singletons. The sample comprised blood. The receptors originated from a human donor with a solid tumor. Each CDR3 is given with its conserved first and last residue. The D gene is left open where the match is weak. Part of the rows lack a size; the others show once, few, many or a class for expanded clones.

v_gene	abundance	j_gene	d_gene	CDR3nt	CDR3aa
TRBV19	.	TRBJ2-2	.	TGTGCCAGTAGGACAGCGAACACCGGGGAGCTGTTTTTT	CASRTANTGELFF
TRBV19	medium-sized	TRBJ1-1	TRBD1	TGTGCCAGTAGGGAGGACAGGGCCAACACTGAAGCTTTCTTT	CASREDRANTEAFF
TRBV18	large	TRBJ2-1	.	TGTGCCAGCTCACCACTGCGCGTCACCTACAATGAGCAGTTCTTC	CASSPLRVTYNEQFF
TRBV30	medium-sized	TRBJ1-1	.	TGTGCCTGGATCGGCTCGAACACTGAAGCTTTCTTT	CAWIGSNTEAFF
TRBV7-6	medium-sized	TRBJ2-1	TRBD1	TGTGCCAGCACCGGACAGGGCGATGAGCAGTTCTTC	CASTGQGDEQFF
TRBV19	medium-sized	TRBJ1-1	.	TGTGCCAGTAGTATCGAAGGGGCGAACACTGAAGCTTTCTTT	CASSIEGANTEAFF
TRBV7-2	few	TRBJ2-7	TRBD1	TGTGCCAGCAGCTTTGGGACAGGTTACCCCTACGAGCAGTACTTC	CASSFGTGYPYEQYF
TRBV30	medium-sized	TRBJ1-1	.	TGTGCCTGGAGTGCGTGGAACACTGAAGCTTTCTTT	CAWSAWNTEAFF
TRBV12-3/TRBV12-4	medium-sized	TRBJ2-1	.	TGTGCCAGCAGTTTGCCGCCTGGGGCGCAAGAGCAGTTCTTC	CASSLPPGAQEQFF
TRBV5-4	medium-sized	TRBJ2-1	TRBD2	TGTGCCAGCAAGAAAAAGATTGGGGCGCGGGGGACCTACAATGAGCAGTTCTTC	CASKKKIGARGTYNEQFF
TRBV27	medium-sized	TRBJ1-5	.	TGTGCCAGCAGTTACTATTATGACAGGAACCGGCAGCCCCAGCATTTT	CASSYYYDRNRQPQHF
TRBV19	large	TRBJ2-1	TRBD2	TGTGCCAGTAGTTTCCGACTAGCGGGAGCGGGAGTTGGGGCGAATGAGCAGTTCTTC	CASSFRLAGAGVGANEQFF
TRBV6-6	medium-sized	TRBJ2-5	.	TGTGCCAGCAGTTACGGGGGTGGGCAAGAGACCCAGTACTTC	CASSYGGGQETQYF
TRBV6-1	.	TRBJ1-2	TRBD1	TGTGCCAGCGTACAGGGGGCTAGCTACACCTTC	CASVQGASYTF
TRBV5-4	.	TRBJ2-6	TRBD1	TGTGCCAGCAGCCTCTCCGGGACAGGGGCCTTGAGCTCTGGGGCCAACGTCCTGACTTTC	CASSLSGTGALSSGANVLTF
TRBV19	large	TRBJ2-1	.	TGTGCCAGTAGTACGTCACTAGCCCATGAGCAGTTCTTC	CASSTSLAHEQFF
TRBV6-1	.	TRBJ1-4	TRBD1	TGTGCCAGCAGCCCCGACAGGGCAATTGAAAAACTGTTTTTT	CASSPDRAIEKLFF
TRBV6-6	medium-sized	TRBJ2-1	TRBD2	TGTGCCAGCAGCCTCACCGGGGGGGTGGATGAGCAGTTCTTC	CASSLTGGVDEQFF
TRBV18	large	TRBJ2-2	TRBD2	TGTGCCAGCTCACCACTTCCTAGCGGGAGCTCAAACACCGGGGAGCTGTTTTTT	CASSPLPSGSSNTGELFF
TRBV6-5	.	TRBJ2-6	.	TGTGCCAGCAGGGCGGTTTACTCTGGGGCCAACGTCCTGACTTTC	CASRAVYSGANVLTF
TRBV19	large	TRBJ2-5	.	TGTGCCAGTAGTATCCGAGGTCCCCAAGAGACCCAGTACTTC	CASSIRGPQETQYF
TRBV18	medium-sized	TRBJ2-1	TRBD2	TGTGCCAGCTCACCACCCCGGCTAGCGGGAGGAGGCAATGAGCAGTTCTTC	CASSPPRLAGGGNEQFF
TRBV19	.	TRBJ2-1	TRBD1	TGTGCCAGTCGGGACAGGGAGATGGGGCAGTTCTTC	CASRDREMGQFF
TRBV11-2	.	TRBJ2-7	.	TGTGCCAGCAGCTTAGGGTCGAACTACGAGCAGTACTTC	CASSLGSNYEQYF
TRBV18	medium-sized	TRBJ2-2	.	TGTGCCAGCTCCGTCCCCTCGGGGAGCGACACCGGGGAGCTGTTTTTT	CASSVPSGSDTGELFF
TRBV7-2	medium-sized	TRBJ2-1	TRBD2	TGTGCCAGCAGCTGGGAGGTAGCGGGAGATAATGAGCAGTTCTTC	CASSWEVAGDNEQFF
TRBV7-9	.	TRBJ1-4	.	TGTGCCAGCAGCCAAAGCGCGTTCAGAGGAGAAAAACTGTTTTTT	CASSQSAFRGEKLFF
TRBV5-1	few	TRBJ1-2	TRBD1	TGCGCCAGCAGCACGGGACAGAACTATGGCTACACCTTC	CASSTGQNYGYTF
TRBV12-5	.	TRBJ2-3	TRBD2	TGTGCTAGTGGTTTGGGCCGACTAGCGGGAGGCCCAGATACGCAGTATTTT	CASGLGRLAGGPDTQYF
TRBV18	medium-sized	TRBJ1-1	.	TGTGCCAGCTCACCAGACCAGGGATCGGTACTGGGTGAAGCTTTCTTT	CASSPDQGSVLGEAFF
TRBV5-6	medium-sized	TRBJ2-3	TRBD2	TGTGCCAGCAGCTTGAATGGTGAACTAGCGGGAGGGTTGGCAGATACGCAGTATTTT	CASSLNGELAGGLADTQYF
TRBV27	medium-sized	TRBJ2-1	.	TGTGCCAGCACCCTCAGGGGTACCTCTAGCGGAACCTACAATGAGCAGTTCTTC	CASTLRGTSSGTYNEQFF
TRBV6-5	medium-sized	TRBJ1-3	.	TGTGCCAGCAGACTAGGGGTTTCTGGAAACACCATATATTTT	CASRLGVSGNTIYF